Reported below is one T cell receptor beta chain. The antigen is undetermined. The protocol was immunoSEQ multiplex PCR, while the TCRdb copy is restricted to in-frame clones and leaves out a portion. The table records around 100,000 clones, 70% to 85% of them present only once. The data derive from a study of radiation and T cells in renal cell carcinoma. Trimming took off 6 bases at V and 0 bases at J, with 15 bases between the two ends. CDR1 is LGHNA and CDR2 is YSLEER in the germline V gene. The CDR3 is 15 residues long. General study findings and limits: Baseline intratumoral clonotype presence is unknown without pretreatment biopsies. Top tumor clonotypes rose in blood 2 weeks post-radiation, then contracted.

Documented time point: blood 4 weeks post-SBRT, at nephrectomy. Treatment meaning: 15 Gy SBRT to primary tumor, nephrectomy 4 weeks later. Nephrectomy followed 15 Gy stereotactic body radiation by 4 weeks. The clonotype comes from a man in his 60s with renal cell carcinoma. Material: blood, obtained from a patient whose treatment included radiotherapy and nephrectomy. This chain links TRBV4-3 with TRBJ2-7, with D perhaps TRBD2 (6 bases). This chain's CDR3 is CASRLSSVPSYEQYF. For the CDR3, the DNA is TGCGCCAGCAGACTTTCTAGCGTACCCTCCTACGAGCAGTACTTC.